This T cell receptor (beta chain) came from a study of T cell responses to AZD1222 COVID-19 vaccine. Looked up from germline, CDR1 is SGHTS and CDR2 is YDEGEE. V was cut by 4 bases and J by 3 bases, with 13 bases left in between. The CDR3 is 14 residues long. The method was immunoSEQ multiplex PCR; TCRdb's version includes in-frame clones alone and lacks a portion of them. The repertoire consists of 60,000 to 80,000 clones, with 80% occurring once and the leading ten covering around 48%. Samples with a second dose at about 4 or about 12 weeks were pooled together. Here the sequenced sample was peripheral blood, taken 28 days after the second AZD1222 dose. This rearrangement joins TRBV5-8 to TRBJ2-5, with a possible D match to TRBD1 (6 bases). The sequence came from an adult who received the AZD1222 COVID-19 vaccine. CDR3 loop: CASSLRAGEETQYF. The CDR3 nucleotides read TGTGCCAGCAGCCTGCGGGCAGGGGAAGAGACCCAGTACTTC.